This T cell receptor beta chain was sequenced for a study of T and B cells in COVID-19 patients (dated by TCRdb to 2020 to 2022). In terms of the full investigation: Using TRB and IGH repertoire sequencing of peripheral blood, the study characterized adaptive immunity in COVID-19 patients who had active infection or had recovered. The recovered cohort included around 18 patients who contributed 20 or so samples, and most of those patients had mild to moderate COVID-19 that was managed on an outpatient basis. The recovered cohort had a median age of around 30 years, compared with 67 years in the active-infection cohort. Of the roughly 18 patients in the active-infection cohort, some eleven were critically ill and needed mechanical ventilation or ECMO. In the active-infection cohort, about 90% of the roughly 20 patients had comorbidities linked to unfavorable COVID-19 outcome. The repository of TCR and BCR sequences included roughly 70 time points from 37 patients, and more than 7.5 million TCR sequences were analysed. A couple of patients were in both the active and recovered cohorts because samples existed from active disease and from after recovery. For the repertoire analyses, the comparison was an age-matched reference group of under 50 healthy donors who were negative for COVID-19 antibodies. Up to roughly 10 follow-up blood samples were collected per patient, with some samples spanning different disease stages in the same individual.

Genomic DNA extracted from blood, in amounts of roughly 220-550 ng, served as the starting material for amplifying TRB repertoires. The V and J ends are trimmed by 5 bases and 6 bases, leaving 14 bases between them. According to the germline V gene, CDR1 reads SGHNT and CDR2 reads YENEEA. The CDR3 holds 14 amino acids from the cysteine to the phenylalanine. Kept here is only the CDR3 DNA, which spans 42 bases and is read in frame from base 1. The sequencer was an Illumina MiSeq. Multiplex PCR with BIOMED2 TRB-A/B primer pools was used to amplify TRB rearrangements. Illumina-compatible adapters and 7-nucleotide sample barcodes were attached to the amplicons through two consecutive PCRs. Phusion HS II polymerase was used for all library PCRs. The amplicons were purified from gel with the NucleoSpin Gel and PCR Clean-up kit, measured on Qubit, and combined at around 3.6 nM. The quality of the amplicon pool was checked on an Agilent 2100 Bioanalyzer prior to Illumina next-generation sequencing. The published analysis was carried out like this. TRB rearrangements were annotated with MiXCR 3.0.8 using the default MiXCR reference library. Non-productive reads and sequences with fewer than 2 reads were removed, and every unique CDR3 nucleotide sequence was treated as one clone. R 3.5.1 was used to calculate clonality, diversity, richness and V-J gene usage. TCR clustering by CDR3 similarity used GLIPH2, with generation probabilities calculated by OLGA. GLIPH2 clusters were kept only if they contained at least four unique TCR clonotypes found in at least three individuals. TCRdb took the public reads, trimmed them with fastp at Q25, ran MiXCR for clone calling and kept in-frame beta chains. Entries that share a CDR3 protein sequence are merged under the most common genes and DNA. TCRdb, not the original authors, processed these V and J calls. Present in this sample are 7,000 or so distinct CDR3 sequences, roughly 28% of which were seen just once. The ten largest clones represent around 10% of the sample.

This clonotype has just a few counts. Its antigen is not yet known. Base qualities are missing; no much larger clone stands one base away. The paper as a whole reports these results and caveats: The size of the cohort was considered insufficient for assessing HLA contributions to COVID-19 susceptibility or severity. It was stated that prospective validation of the reported TCR clusters was required before the clusters could be put to clinical use. Blood samples obtained from mildly ill patients during symptoms, as well as early samples obtained from severe cases, were available only in scarce numbers. During active COVID-19 the TRB repertoires were highly clonal, but at recovery diversity and richness rose above the levels seen in healthy donors. Specific T cell subsets (CD4+/Treg/CD8+) and sorted SARS-CoV-2-responsive or tetramer+ T cells had not yet been sequenced, and these experiments were ongoing. The recovered cohort had some 2,500 exclusive TCR clusters, including around 30 low-pGen clusters. In patients with COVID-19, the usage of TRBV/TRBJ genes was reported to be strongly skewed.

In this chain, TRBV11-3 is recombined with TRBJ2-1; the D segment is perhaps TRBD1 or TRBD2, each sharing 5 matched bases. Material: blood. This TCR derives from a human donor with active COVID-19. The CDR3 region reads CASSAPGPANEQFF. The DNA is TGTGCCAGCAGCGCTCCGGGACCAGCCAATGAGCAGTTCTTC.